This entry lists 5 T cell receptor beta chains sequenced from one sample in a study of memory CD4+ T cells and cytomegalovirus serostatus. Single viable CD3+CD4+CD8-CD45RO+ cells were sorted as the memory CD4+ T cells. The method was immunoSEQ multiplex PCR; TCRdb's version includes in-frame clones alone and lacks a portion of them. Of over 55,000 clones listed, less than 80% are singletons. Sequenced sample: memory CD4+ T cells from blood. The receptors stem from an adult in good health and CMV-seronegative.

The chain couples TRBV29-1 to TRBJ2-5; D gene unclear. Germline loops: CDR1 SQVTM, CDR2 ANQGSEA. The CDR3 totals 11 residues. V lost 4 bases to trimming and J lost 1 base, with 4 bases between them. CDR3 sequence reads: CSVGVQETQYF. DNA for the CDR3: TGCAGCGTTGGGGTCCAAGAGACCCAGTACTTC.

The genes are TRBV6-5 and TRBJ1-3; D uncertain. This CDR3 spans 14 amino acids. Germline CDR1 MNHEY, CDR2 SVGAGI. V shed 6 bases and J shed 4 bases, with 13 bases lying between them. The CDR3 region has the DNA TGTGCCAGCAGCTCAGACCTGGGAGGAAACACCATATATTTT. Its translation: CASSSDLGGNTIYF.

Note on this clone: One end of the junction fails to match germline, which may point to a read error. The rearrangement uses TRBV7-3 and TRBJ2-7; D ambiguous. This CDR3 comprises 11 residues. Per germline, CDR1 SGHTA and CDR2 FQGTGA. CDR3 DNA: TGTGCCAGCAGCTTAACGTCAGACTCCCACTTC. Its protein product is CASSLTSDSHF.

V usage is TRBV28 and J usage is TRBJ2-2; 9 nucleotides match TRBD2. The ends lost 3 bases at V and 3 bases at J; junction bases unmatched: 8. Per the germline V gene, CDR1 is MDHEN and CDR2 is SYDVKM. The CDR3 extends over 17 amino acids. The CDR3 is CASSLGGVAGDTGELFF. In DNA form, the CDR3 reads TGTGCCAGCAGTTTGGGGGGAGTAGCGGGAGACACCGGGGAGCTGTTTTTT.

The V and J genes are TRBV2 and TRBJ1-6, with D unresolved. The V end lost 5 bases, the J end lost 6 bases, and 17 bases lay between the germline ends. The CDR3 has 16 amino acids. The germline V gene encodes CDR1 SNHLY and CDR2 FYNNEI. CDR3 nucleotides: TGTGCCAGCAGTTCCTCACAGCCAACCGTTAATTCACCCCTCCACTTT. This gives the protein CASSSSQPTVNSPLHF.